These T cell receptor beta chains were read from a single sample in a study of somatic mutations in cytotoxic T cells in rheumatoid arthritis. Assay: immunoSEQ multiplex PCR; the TCRdb copy retains only in-frame clones and omits some. Here the sample spans some 14,000 clones, about 93% being singletons. The specimen sequenced was CD4+ T cells sorted from blood. All receptors derive from a man between 65 and 85 years old with rheumatoid arthritis. Each CDR3 is given with its conserved first and last residue. D genes are given only for firm matches. Size values are once, few and many counts, or a class for expanded clones, and some rows have none.

clone size: .
J gene: TRBJ1-6
V gene: TRBV6-5
D gene: TRBD1
CDR3 protein: CASSYLNRGLYSPLHF
CDR3 DNA: TGTGCCAGCAGTTACCTTAACAGGGGGCTATATTCACCCCTCCACTTT

clone size: once
J gene: TRBJ2-1
V gene: TRBV11-1
D gene: TRBD2
CDR3 protein: CASSLEWGASGSRNEQFF
CDR3 DNA: TGTGCCAGCAGCTTAGAGTGGGGGGCTAGCGGGAGTAGAAATGAGCAGTTCTTC

clone size: .
J gene: TRBJ2-5
V gene: TRBV11-2
D gene: .
CDR3 protein: CASSGGGETQYF
CDR3 DNA: TGTGCCAGCAGCGGGGGAGGAGAGACCCAGTACTTC

clone size: .
J gene: TRBJ1-6
V gene: TRBV11-1
D gene: .
CDR3 protein: CASSLRARRTDNSPLHF
CDR3 DNA: TGTGCCAGCAGCTTACGTGCTAGACGGACTGATAATTCACCCCTCCACTTT

clone size: .
J gene: TRBJ1-2
V gene: TRBV18
D gene: TRBD1
CDR3 protein: CASSRQGLIYGYTF
CDR3 DNA: TGTGCCAGCTCACGACAGGGTCTCATATATGGCTACACCTTC

clone size: .
J gene: TRBJ1-1
V gene: TRBV7-9
D gene: .
CDR3 protein: CASSRIGGNTEAFF
CDR3 DNA: TGTGCCAGCAGCCGAATCGGGGGGAACACTGAAGCTTTCTTT

clone size: few
J gene: TRBJ2-2
V gene: TRBV30
D gene: .
CDR3 protein: CAWSDQGSTGELFF
CDR3 DNA: TGTGCCTGGAGTGATCAGGGGAGCACCGGGGAGCTGTTTTTT

clone size: once
J gene: TRBJ2-7
V gene: TRBV6-1
D gene: TRBD2
CDR3 protein: CASKDSGGVYEQYF
CDR3 DNA: TGTGCCAGCAAGGATAGCGGGGGGGTGTACGAGCAGTACTTC

clone size: .
J gene: TRBJ2-2
V gene: TRBV6-5
D gene: .
CDR3 protein: CASSYLRRGELFF
CDR3 DNA: TGTGCCAGCAGTTACCTGAGGCGGGGGGAGCTGTTTTTT

clone size: .
J gene: TRBJ1-1
V gene: TRBV19
D gene: .
CDR3 protein: CASSIGSGGMNTEAFF
CDR3 DNA: TGTGCCAGTAGTATAGGATCGGGGGGAATGAACACTGAAGCTTTCTTT

clone size: .
J gene: TRBJ1-1
V gene: TRBV11-2
D gene: TRBD1
CDR3 protein: CASSSGQGASAFF
CDR3 DNA: TGTGCCAGCAGCTCCGGACAGGGGGCAAGCGCTTTCTTT

clone size: .
J gene: TRBJ2-1
V gene: TRBV5-8
D gene: TRBD1
CDR3 protein: CASSFQGASYNEQFF
CDR3 DNA: TGTGCCAGCAGCTTCCAGGGGGCTTCCTACAATGAGCAGTTCTTC

clone size: .
J gene: TRBJ2-4
V gene: TRBV4-1
D gene: TRBD2
CDR3 protein: CASSKRVSSGANIQYF
CDR3 DNA: TGCGCCAGCAGCAAACGAGTATCTAGCGGGGCGAACATTCAGTACTTC

clone size: once
J gene: TRBJ1-6
V gene: TRBV6-1
D gene: TRBD1
CDR3 protein: CASSTGTGDGSPLHF
CDR3 DNA: TGTGCCAGCAGTACCGGGACAGGGGATGGTTCACCCCTCCACTTT

clone size: .
J gene: TRBJ1-2
V gene: TRBV29-1
D gene: .
CDR3 protein: CSVLQGTRYGYTF
CDR3 DNA: TGCAGCGTATTACAGGGTACTCGGTATGGCTACACCTTC

clone size: .
J gene: TRBJ2-1
V gene: TRBV7-6
D gene: TRBD1
CDR3 protein: CASSSSPGQGAGEQFF
CDR3 DNA: TGTGCCAGCAGCTCAAGCCCGGGACAGGGGGCCGGAGAGCAGTTCTTC

clone size: .
J gene: TRBJ2-3
V gene: TRBV16
D gene: TRBD1
CDR3 protein: CASSHRTGASTDTQYF
CDR3 DNA: TGTGCCAGCAGCCATAGGACAGGGGCCAGCACAGATACGCAGTATTTT

clone size: .
J gene: TRBJ1-5
V gene: TRBV19
D gene: TRBD1
CDR3 protein: CASKDRGHIIGNQPQHF
CDR3 DNA: TGTGCCAGTAAGGACAGGGGTCATATAATCGGCAATCAGCCCCAGCATTTT

clone size: .
J gene: TRBJ1-1
V gene: TRBV18
D gene: .
CDR3 protein: CASSPWSRVGSTEAFF
CDR3 DNA: TGTGCCAGCTCACCATGGTCGAGGGTTGGGAGCACTGAAGCTTTCTTT

clone size: .
J gene: TRBJ1-1
V gene: TRBV6-1
D gene: .
CDR3 protein: CASSEVANTEAFF
CDR3 DNA: TGTGCCAGCAGTGAAGTAGCGAACACTGAAGCTTTCTTT

clone size: .
J gene: TRBJ1-1
V gene: TRBV18
D gene: TRBD1
CDR3 protein: CASSPGQRRAEAFF
CDR3 DNA: TGTGCCAGCTCGCCGGGACAGCGGCGTGCTGAAGCTTTCTTT

clone size: .
J gene: TRBJ2-7
V gene: TRBV28
D gene: TRBD1
CDR3 protein: CASNTGFGQGYF
CDR3 DNA: TGTGCCAGCAATACCGGGTTTGGACAGGGCTACTTC

clone size: .
J gene: TRBJ2-7
V gene: TRBV2
D gene: .
CDR3 protein: CATSRGSETYEQYF
CDR3 DNA: TGTGCCACCTCACGGGGTAGCGAAACCTACGAGCAGTACTTC

clone size: once
J gene: TRBJ2-7
V gene: TRBV5-1
D gene: TRBD2
CDR3 protein: CASSASGAPYEQYF
CDR3 DNA: TGCGCCAGCAGCGCTAGCGGGGCCCCTTACGAGCAGTACTTC

clone size: .
J gene: TRBJ2-7
V gene: TRBV6-5
D gene: .
CDR3 protein: CASSYSMAGTDEQYF
CDR3 DNA: TGTGCCAGCAGTTACTCGATGGCGGGGACGGACGAGCAGTACTTC

clone size: .
J gene: TRBJ1-1
V gene: TRBV15
D gene: .
CDR3 protein: CATSREGGGTEAFF
CDR3 DNA: TGTGCCACCAGCAGAGAAGGGGGAGGGACTGAAGCTTTCTTT

clone size: .
J gene: TRBJ1-3
V gene: TRBV5-1
D gene: .
CDR3 protein: CASSLNREGNTIYF
CDR3 DNA: TGCGCCAGCAGCCTAAACAGGGAGGGAAACACCATATATTTT

clone size: .
J gene: TRBJ2-2
V gene: TRBV6-5
D gene: .
CDR3 protein: CASSYSGTPTGELFF
CDR3 DNA: TGTGCCAGCAGTTACTCAGGGACACCAACCGGGGAGCTGTTTTTT